This section outlines one TCR beta chain sequence together with its context. Per the germline V gene, CDR1 is MDHEN and CDR2 is SYDVKM. CDR3 length: 17 amino acids. Deletions cut 5 bases from V and 0 bases from J, with 19 bases between. This sample is part of a study of cytotoxic CD8 clonotypes in ibrutinib-treated CLL. The table came from immunoSEQ multiplex PCR; TCRdb's copy has only in-frame clones and leaves some out. Here the sample spans over 150,000 clones, roughly four fifths being singletons. Here the sequenced sample was PBMCs, taken after 12 months of ibrutinib treatment. The rearrangement joins TRBV28 to TRBJ1-2; D is perhaps TRBD1 (6 bases). The clonotype was recovered from a human donor with chronic lymphocytic leukemia. CDR3 DNA sequence: TGTGCCAGCAGTCTCGAACCAAGGACAGTAGCTAACTATGGCTACACCTTC. It encodes CASSLEPRTVANYGYTF.